The clone carrying this TCR beta chain was seen once. These data come from a study of technical replicates of blood from several donors. Generated by immunoSEQ multiplex PCR, the TCRdb table keeps only in-frame clones and is missing some. The top ten hold roughly 0.3% of the sample, which has 68,000 or so clones, about 97% seen once. The CDR3 has 16 residues. Trimming removed 6 bases from V and 0 bases from J; junction bases left unmatched: 7. Germline CDR1 LNHDA, CDR2 SQIVND (reference sequence). The chain links TRBV19 to TRBJ1-4; 7 nucleotides align to TRBD1. Sequenced input: T cells isolated from PBMCs. The TCR was taken from a human donor in good health. Here the CDR3 DNA reads TGTGCCAGTAGCCCCGGGACAGAAGCAACTAATGAAAAACTGTTTTTT. Translated, it gives CASSPGTEATNEKLFF.